This T cell receptor beta chain was sequenced in a study of response to subunit inactivated influenza vaccine. Details on this clonotype: Its antigen is not identified.

Study-wide results and limits: After each seasonal influenza vaccination, few new T cells are recruited, the authors suggested.

The CDR3 is 16 amino acids. Germline lookup yields CDR1 MGHRA and CDR2 YSYEKL. Trimming took off 1 base at V and 6 bases at J, with 17 bases between the two ends. Using its own MiXCR run on the RT-PCR reads, TCRdb lists one record per CDR3 protein. The repertoire holds fewer than 550,000 distinct CDR3 sequences, with roughly 27% as singletons. This clonotype was sampled from a middle-aged man who received an inactivated influenza vaccine. The source material was CD4+ T cells sorted from PBMCs, sampled roughly 5 days after vaccination. This chain connects TRBV4-1 to TRBJ2-3; D not resolved. In nucleotides, the CDR3 is TGCGCCAGCAGCCAAGGGACCGGGTTCATAGTGGATACGCAGTATTTT. It translates to CASSQGTGFIVDTQYF.